These 4 T cell receptor beta chains were all obtained from the same sample, sequenced in a study of radiation and T cells in renal cell carcinoma. Here immunoSEQ multiplex PCR was the method, and the copy in TCRdb shows in-frame clones only, minus some. This sample has about 86,000 clones, with around four fifths found just once. Documented time point: blood 4 weeks post-SBRT, at nephrectomy. Treatment indicated: 15 Gy SBRT to primary tumor, nephrectomy 4 weeks later. The sample consisted of blood, taken from a patient whose treatment included radiotherapy and nephrectomy. Source of these receptors: a man aged 45 to 65 with renal cell carcinoma.

There are a few counts of this clone. Different DNA sequences within this sample yield the same CDR3. The chain employs TRBV29-1 and TRBJ1-2, with 9 bases aligning to TRBD1. The CDR3 runs 14 residues. Per germline, CDR1 SQVTM and CDR2 ANQGSEA. The V segment lost 1 base and the J segment 4 bases; nucleotides outside the gene matches: 4. CDR3: CSVEVGQGVYGYTF. For the CDR3, the DNA is TGCAGCGTTGAAGTGGGACAGGGAGTCTATGGCTACACCTTC.

Only one count was recorded for this clone. The chain joins TRBV27 to TRBJ2-1; 7 bases agree with TRBD1. CDR3 size: 14 residues. Looked up from germline, CDR1 is MNHEY and CDR2 is SMNVEV (reference sequence). J was trimmed by 6 bases and V by 0 bases; bases with no gene match: 2. CDR3 bases: TGTGCCAGCAGTTTATCGACAGGGATCAATGAGCAGTTCTTC. It codes for CASSLSTGINEQFF.

Here the CDR3 reads CASSVDSPGGGNTIYF. CDR3 DNA: TGTGCCAGCAGCGTAGACTCCCCAGGTGGAGGAAACACCATATATTTT. The rearrangement uses TRBV9 and TRBJ1-3; no clear D. V was trimmed by 0 bases and J by 4 bases, leaving 14 bases between them. Germline CDR1 and CDR2: SGDLS and YYNGEE. The CDR3 has 16 amino acids.

The rearrangement uses TRBV6-1 and TRBJ2-5; D is unresolved. The V end lost 6 bases, the J end lost 7 bases, and 9 bases lay between the germline ends. Germline CDR1 is MNHNS and CDR2 is SASEGT. The CDR3 is 11 amino acids. CDR3 sequence reads: CASSLSLTQYF. CDR3 bases: TGTGCCAGCAGCCTATCTCTGACCCAGTACTTC.